The present T cell receptor (beta chain) was sequenced within a study of cytomegalovirus exposure and HLA in healthy donors. V lost 2 bases and J lost 1; bases outside the gene matches: 4. The CDR3 spans 16 residues. CDR1 MNHEY and CDR2 SVGAGI come from the germline V gene. Study outcomes and limitations: Rarity held for most TCR sequences, but there were some public TCRs that occurred in many donors. Overall, about 160 TCR beta chains were annotated as cytomegalovirus-associated.

This clone was seen a single time. Its antigen is undetermined. This PCR relied on a set of 60 Vbeta primers and 13 Jbeta primers. Profiling relied on immunoSEQ multiplex PCR, and the TCRdb table lists in-frame clones only, not all of them. The top ten hold 5% to 6% of the sample, which has roughly 80,000 clones, approximately 57% seen once. The sample comprised PBMCs. This chain uses TRBV6-5 with TRBJ2-3; 9 nucleotides match TRBD2. The sequence came from a man aged 25-45 years in good health and CMV-seropositive. The CDR3 region is CASSYKPSGGTDTQYF. CDR3 DNA sequence: TGTGCCAGCAGTTACAAGCCTAGCGGGGGCACAGATACGCAGTATTTT.